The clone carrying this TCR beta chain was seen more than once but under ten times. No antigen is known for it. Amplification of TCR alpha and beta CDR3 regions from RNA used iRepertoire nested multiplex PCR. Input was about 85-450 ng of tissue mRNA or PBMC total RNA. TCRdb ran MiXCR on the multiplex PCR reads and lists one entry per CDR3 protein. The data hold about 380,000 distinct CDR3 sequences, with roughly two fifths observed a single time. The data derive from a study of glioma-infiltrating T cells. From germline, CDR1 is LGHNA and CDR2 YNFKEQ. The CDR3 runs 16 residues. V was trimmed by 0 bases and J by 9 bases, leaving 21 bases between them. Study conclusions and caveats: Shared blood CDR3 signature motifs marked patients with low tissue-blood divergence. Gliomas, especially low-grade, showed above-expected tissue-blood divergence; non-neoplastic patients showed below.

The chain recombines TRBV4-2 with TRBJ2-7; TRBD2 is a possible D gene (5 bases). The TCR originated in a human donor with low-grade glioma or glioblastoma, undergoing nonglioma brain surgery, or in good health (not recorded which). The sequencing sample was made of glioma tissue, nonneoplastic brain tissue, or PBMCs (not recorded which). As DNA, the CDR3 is TGTGCCAGCAGCCAAGAGGGTGCAGGAGTTGCTGAGGGGCAGTACTTC. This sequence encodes CASSQEGAGVAEGQYF.